This T cell receptor beta chain was captured in a study of regulatory dendritic cells for organ transplantation. CD4+ or CD8+ T cells were sorted as naive CD45RA+ or memory CD45RO+. Findings of the study overall: Mature dendritic cells appeared to drive more memory CD8+ clonal expansion than regulatory ones.

The V and J ends lost 4 bases and 2 bases respectively, with 7 bases between them. This CDR3 has 13 amino acids. Germline CDR1 reads KGHSH; CDR2 reads LQKENI. Generated by immunoSEQ multiplex PCR, the TCRdb table keeps only in-frame clones and is missing some. The table shows 25,000 or so clones, with about four fifths occurring only once. With respect to this clone: The antigen is undetermined.

Sequenced: naive CD4+ T cells from blood. Subset indicated: CD45RA+ naive T cells. This chain links TRBV18 with TRBJ2-3; unclear D gene. The sequence was collected from a human donor in good health. CDR3 DNA: TGTGCCAGCTCACTAGCCTACACAGATACGCAGTATTTT. Amino acid sequence: CASSLAYTDTQYF.